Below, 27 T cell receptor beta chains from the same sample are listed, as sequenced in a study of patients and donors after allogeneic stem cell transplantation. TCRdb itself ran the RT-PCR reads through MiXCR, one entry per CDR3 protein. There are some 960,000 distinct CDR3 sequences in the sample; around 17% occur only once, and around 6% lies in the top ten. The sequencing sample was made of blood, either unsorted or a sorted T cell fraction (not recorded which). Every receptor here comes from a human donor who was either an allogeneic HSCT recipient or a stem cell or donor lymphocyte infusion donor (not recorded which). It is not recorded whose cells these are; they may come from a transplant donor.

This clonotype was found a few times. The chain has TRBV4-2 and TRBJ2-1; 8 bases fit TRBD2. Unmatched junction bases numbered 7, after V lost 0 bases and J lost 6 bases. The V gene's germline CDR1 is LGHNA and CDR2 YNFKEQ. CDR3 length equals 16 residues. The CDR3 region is CASSQEWREAGNEQFF. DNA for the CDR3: TGTGCCAGCAGCCAAGAGTGGCGGGAGGCGGGCAATGAGCAGTTCTTC.

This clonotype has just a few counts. This CDR3 is CATSTLRQGRNEQFF. The CDR3, as DNA: TGTGCCACCAGCACCCTACGACAGGGTAGGAATGAGCAGTTCTTC. The J gene is TRBJ2-1, the V gene TRBV15; 7 bases agree with TRBD1. This CDR3 is built from 15 residues. Trimming at V came to 4 bases and at J to 7 bases, leaving 10 bases not matched to a gene. Germline values: CDR1 LNHNV, CDR2 YYDKDF (reference sequence).

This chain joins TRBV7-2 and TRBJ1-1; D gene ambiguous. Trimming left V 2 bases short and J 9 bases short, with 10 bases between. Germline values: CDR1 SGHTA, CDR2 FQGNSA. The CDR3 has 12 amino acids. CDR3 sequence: CASSLRQLKAFF. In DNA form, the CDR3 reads TGTGCCAGCAGCTTAAGGCAGCTCAAAGCTTTCTTT.

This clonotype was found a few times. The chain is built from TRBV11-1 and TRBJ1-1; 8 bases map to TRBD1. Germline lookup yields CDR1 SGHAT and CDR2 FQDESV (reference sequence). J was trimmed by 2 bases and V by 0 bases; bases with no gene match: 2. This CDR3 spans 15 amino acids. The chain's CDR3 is CASSLATGANTEAFF. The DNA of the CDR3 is TGTGCCAGCAGCTTAGCGACAGGGGCCAACACTGAAGCTTTCTTT.

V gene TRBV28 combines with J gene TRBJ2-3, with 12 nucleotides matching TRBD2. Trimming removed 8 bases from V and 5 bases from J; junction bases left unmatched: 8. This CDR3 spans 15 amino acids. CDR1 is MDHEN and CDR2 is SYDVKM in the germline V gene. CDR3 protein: CASGSSGRGQDTQYF. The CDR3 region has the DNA TGTGCCAGCGGCTCTAGCGGGAGGGGACAAGATACGCAGTATTTT. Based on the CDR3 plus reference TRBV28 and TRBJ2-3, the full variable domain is DVKVTQSSRYLVKRTGEKVFLECVQDMDHENMFWYRQDPGLGLRLIYFSYDVKMKEKGDIPEGYSVSREKKERFSLILESASTNQTSMYLCASGSSGRGQDTQYFGPGTRLTVL.

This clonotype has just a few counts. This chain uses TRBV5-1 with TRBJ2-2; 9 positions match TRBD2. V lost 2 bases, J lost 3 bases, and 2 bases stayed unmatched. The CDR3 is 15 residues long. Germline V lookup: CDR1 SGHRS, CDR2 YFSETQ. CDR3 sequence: CASSLERGDTGELFF. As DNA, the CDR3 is TGCGCCAGCAGCTTAGAGCGGGGGGACACCGGGGAGCTGTTTTTT.

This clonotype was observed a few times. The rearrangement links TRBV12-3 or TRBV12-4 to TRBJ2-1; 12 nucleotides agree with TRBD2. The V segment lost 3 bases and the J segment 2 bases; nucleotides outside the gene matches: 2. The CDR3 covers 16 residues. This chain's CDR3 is CASSLTSGRPYNEQFF. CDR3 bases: TGTGCCAGCAGTTTGACTAGCGGGAGACCCTACAATGAGCAGTTCTTC.

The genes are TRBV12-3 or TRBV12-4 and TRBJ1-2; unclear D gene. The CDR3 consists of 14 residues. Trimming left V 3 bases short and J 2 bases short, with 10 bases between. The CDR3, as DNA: TGTGCCAGCAGTTTGCCCCTCCGGAACTATGGCTACACCTTC. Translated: CASSLPLRNYGYTF.

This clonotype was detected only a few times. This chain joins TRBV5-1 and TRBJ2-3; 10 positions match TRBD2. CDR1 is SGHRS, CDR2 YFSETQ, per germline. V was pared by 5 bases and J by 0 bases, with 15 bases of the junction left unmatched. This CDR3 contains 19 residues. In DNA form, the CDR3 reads TGCGCCAGCAGGAGCGGTGAACTAGCGGGACTATGGAGCACAGATACGCAGTATTTT. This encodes CASRSGELAGLWSTDTQYF.

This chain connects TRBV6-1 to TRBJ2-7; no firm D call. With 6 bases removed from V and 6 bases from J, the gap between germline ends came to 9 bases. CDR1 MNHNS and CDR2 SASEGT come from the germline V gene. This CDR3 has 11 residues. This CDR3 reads CASREIREQYF. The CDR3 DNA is TGTGCCAGCAGGGAGATCCGCGAGCAGTACTTC.

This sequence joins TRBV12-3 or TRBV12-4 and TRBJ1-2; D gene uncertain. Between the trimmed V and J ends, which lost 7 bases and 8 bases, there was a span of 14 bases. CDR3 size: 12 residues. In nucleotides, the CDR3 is TGTGCCAGCATTACGGACGTTACCGGCTACACCTTC. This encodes CASITDVTGYTF.

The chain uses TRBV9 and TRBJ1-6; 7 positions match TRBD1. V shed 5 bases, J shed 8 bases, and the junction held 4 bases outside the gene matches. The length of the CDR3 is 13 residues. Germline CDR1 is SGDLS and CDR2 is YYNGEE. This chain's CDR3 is CASRGTEYSPLHF. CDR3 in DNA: TGTGCCAGCAGGGGGACAGAGTATTCACCCCTCCACTTT.

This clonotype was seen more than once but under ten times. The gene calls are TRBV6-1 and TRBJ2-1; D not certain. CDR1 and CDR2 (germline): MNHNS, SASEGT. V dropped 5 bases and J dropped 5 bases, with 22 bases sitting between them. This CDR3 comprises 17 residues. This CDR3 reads CASSNTRLPRTHNEQFF. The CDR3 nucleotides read TGTGCCAGCAGTAACACACGACTCCCAAGGACCCACAATGAGCAGTTCTTC.

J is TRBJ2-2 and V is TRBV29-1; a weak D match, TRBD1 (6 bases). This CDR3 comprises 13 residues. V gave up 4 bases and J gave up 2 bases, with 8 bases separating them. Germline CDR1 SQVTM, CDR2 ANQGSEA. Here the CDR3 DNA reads TGCAGCGTTGTGGACAGCAACACCGGGGAGCTGTTTTTT. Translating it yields CSVVDSNTGELFF.

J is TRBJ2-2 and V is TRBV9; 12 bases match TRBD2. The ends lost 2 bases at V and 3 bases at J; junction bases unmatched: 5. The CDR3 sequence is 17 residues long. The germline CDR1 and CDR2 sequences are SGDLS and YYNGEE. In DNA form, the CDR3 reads TGTGCCAGCAGCGTTGGGACTAGCGGGCCCTACACCGGGGAGCTGTTTTTT. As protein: CASSVGTSGPYTGELFF.

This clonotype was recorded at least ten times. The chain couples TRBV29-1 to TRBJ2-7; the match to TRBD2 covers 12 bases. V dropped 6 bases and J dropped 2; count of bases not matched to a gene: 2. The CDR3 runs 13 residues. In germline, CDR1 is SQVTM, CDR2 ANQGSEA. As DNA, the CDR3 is TGCAGCGTCCGACTAGCGGGGGCCTACGAGCAGTACTTC. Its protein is CSVRLAGAYEQYF.

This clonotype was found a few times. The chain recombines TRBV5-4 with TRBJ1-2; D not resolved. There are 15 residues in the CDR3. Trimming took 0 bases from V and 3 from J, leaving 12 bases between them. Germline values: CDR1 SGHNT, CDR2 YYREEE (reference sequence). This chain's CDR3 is CASSLGPREDYGYTF. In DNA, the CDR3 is TGTGCCAGCAGCTTGGGTCCGAGGGAGGACTATGGCTACACCTTC.

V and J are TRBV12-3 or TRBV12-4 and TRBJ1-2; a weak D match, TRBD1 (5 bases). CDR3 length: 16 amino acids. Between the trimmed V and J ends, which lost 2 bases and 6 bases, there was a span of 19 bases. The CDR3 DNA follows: TGTGCCAGCAGTTTAAGAGTTCACGGGGGGATGCATGGCTACACCTTC. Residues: CASSLRVHGGMHGYTF.

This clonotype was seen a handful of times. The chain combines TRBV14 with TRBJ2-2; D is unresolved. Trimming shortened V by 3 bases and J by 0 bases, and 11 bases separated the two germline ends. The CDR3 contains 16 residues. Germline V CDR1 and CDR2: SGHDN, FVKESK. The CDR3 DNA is TGTGCCAGCAGCCACCGAGCCCCATCGAACACCGGGGAGCTGTTTTTT. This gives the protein CASSHRAPSNTGELFF.

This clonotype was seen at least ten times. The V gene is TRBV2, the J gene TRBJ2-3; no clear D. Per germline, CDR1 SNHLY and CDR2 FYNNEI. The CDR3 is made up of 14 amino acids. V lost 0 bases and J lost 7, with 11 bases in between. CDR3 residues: CASSEAMATNTQYF. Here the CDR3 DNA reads TGTGCCAGCAGTGAAGCGATGGCTACAAATACGCAGTATTTT.

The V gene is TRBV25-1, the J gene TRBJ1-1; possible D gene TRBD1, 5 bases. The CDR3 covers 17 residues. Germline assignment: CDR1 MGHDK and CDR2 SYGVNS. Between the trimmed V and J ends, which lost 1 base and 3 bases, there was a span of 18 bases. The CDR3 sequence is CASSEWGGIVGDTEAFF. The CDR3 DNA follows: TGTGCCAGCAGTGAATGGGGGGGTATTGTCGGTGACACTGAAGCTTTCTTT.

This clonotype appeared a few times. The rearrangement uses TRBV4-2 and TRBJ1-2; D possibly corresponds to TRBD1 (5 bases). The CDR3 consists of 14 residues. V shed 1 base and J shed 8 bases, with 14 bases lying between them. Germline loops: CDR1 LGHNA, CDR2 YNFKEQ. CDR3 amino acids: CASSQVGPEGGYTF. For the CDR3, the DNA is TGTGCCAGCAGCCAAGTGGGACCCGAAGGCGGCTACACCTTC.

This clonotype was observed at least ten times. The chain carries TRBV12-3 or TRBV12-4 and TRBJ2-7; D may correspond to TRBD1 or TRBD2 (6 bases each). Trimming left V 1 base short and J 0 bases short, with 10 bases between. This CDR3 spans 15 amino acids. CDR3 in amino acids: CASSLVGGSSYEQYF. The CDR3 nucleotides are TGTGCCAGCAGTTTAGTAGGGGGGAGCTCCTACGAGCAGTACTTC.

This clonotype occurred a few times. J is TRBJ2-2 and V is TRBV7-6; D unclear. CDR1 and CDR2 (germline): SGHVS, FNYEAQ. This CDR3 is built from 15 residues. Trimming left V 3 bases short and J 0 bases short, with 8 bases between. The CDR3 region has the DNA TGTGCCAGCAGCTTGTCACCCTCGAACACCGGGGAGCTGTTTTTT. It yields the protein CASSLSPSNTGELFF.

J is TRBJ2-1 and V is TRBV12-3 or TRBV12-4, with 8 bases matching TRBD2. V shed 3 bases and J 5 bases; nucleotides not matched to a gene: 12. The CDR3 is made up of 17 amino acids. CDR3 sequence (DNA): TGTGCCAGCAGTTTCCCCCACCCAGCGGGAGAGGACAATGAGCAGTTCTTC. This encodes CASSFPHPAGEDNEQFF.

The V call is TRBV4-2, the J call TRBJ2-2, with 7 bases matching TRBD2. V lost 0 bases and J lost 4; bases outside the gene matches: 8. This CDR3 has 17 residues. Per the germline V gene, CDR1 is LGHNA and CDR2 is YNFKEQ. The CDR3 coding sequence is TGTGCCAGCAGCCAAGAAGGGCTAGCGGACTTCACCGGGGAGCTGTTTTTT. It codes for CASSQEGLADFTGELFF.

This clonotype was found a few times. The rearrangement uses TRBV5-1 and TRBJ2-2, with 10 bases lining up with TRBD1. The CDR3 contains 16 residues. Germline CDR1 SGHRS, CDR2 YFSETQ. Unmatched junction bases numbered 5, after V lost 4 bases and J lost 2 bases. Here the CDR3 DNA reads TGCGCCAGCAGCGGCGGACAGGGGGTCAACACCGGGGAGCTGTTTTTT. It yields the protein CASSGGQGVNTGELFF. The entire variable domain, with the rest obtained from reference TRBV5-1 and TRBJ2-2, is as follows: KAGVTQTPRYLIKTRGQQVTLSCSPISGHRSVSWYQQTPGQGLQFLFEYFSETQRNKGNFPGRFSGRQFSNSRSEMNVSTLELGDSALYLCASSGGQGVNTGELFFGEGSRLTVL.